A selection of T cell receptor beta chains follows, all from one sample in a study of T cell repertoires in cytomegalovirus infection. MiXCR was run by TCRdb on the reads, yielding one entry per CDR3 protein. The profile shows 210,000 or so distinct CDR3 sequences, under 8.5% of them singletons. The sequencing sample was made of PBMCs. Receptors were obtained from a human donor in good health (CMV status not recorded). Some clones in this sample may be carry-over from other donors' samples. CDR3s leave out the opening cysteine and the closing phenylalanine or tryptophan. Size values are once, few and many counts, or a class for expanded clones, and some rows have none.

clone size	V gene	CDR3 length	J gene	CDR3 protein
many	TRBV7-8	13	TRBJ2-1	ASSWGGANVNEQF
many	TRBV30	13	TRBJ1-1	AWSVIGAWGTEAF
many	TRBV29-1	11	TRBJ1-2	SVESLGQTGYT
many	TRBV15	13	TRBJ1-1	ATSKPDRGNTEAF
many	TRBV28	14	TRBJ2-2	ASSHGTAPNTGELF
many	TRBV20-1	11	TRBJ1-1	SASSGWNTEAF
many	TRBV29-1	10	TRBJ2-3	SVRDSEFAEY
many	TRBV25-1	12	TRBJ1-2	ASSGLGNNYGYT
many	TRBV7-2	12	TRBJ2-5	ASSSRLAWVTQY
-	TRBV7-3	13	TRBJ2-3	ASSQQGTDTDTQY
many	TRBV20-1	11	TRBJ2-1	SARGRGQGQQF
many	TRBV28	9	TRBJ1-2	ASSSVDGYT
many	TRBV2	18	TRBJ2-5	ASSEAVGTSGVTYQETQY
many	TRBV11-2	10	TRBJ1-2	ASSWIQGAYT
many	TRBV4-1	13	TRBJ1-4	ASNRQAGIVEKLF
many	TRBV28	10	TRBJ1-1	ASSSGQIEAF
-	TRBV2	12	TRBJ2-1	ASLAGNAGGEQF
many	TRBV6-2/TRBV6-3	13	TRBJ2-1	ASSSRLAGNNEQF
many	TRBV12-3/TRBV12-4	14	TRBJ1-1	ASSLDSGTGNTEAF
many	TRBV19	11	TRBJ2-5	ASSIDSQETQY
many	TRBV6-2/TRBV6-3	12	TRBJ2-1	ASTRAGGDNEQF
-	TRBV18	13	TRBJ2-2	ASSPPNRNTGELF
many	TRBV7-8	13	TRBJ1-1	ASSLDGTVNTEAF
many	TRBV6-2/TRBV6-3	13	TRBJ2-1	ASSKAPRQFNEQF
-	TRBV7-9	13	TRBJ2-5	ASSLARGRDETQY
many	TRBV10-3	12	TRBJ2-2	ASGRDRGTGELF
-	TRBV25-1	15	TRBJ1-1	ASSESVTGTGGTEAF
many	TRBV12-3/TRBV12-4	12	TRBJ1-2	ASSLGQSGYGYT
many	TRBV28	13	TRBJ2-7	ASSPGLGGSYEQY
many	TRBV19	11	TRBJ1-1	ASSIAVATEAF
many	TRBV5-1	12	TRBJ2-1	ASSLGASPNEQF